This entry describes one T cell receptor (beta chain). The data derive from a study of blood T cell repertoires in COVID-19. Libraries were prepared by immunoSEQ multiplex PCR; TCRdb keeps only in-frame clonotypes and omits some of them. The sample consists of about 220,000 clones, around four fifths of them appearing once. This CDR3 spans 15 amino acids. The germline V gene encodes CDR1 SEHNR and CDR2 FQNEAQ (reference sequence). Trimming cost V 6 bases and J 2 bases; bases outside gene matches: 7. Material for sequencing was PBMCs or T cells enriched from blood (not recorded which). This sequence was found in a woman between 50 and 59 years old who had been exposed to COVID-19. The V call is TRBV7-9, the J call TRBJ1-3; 7 bases are a match to TRBD1. This chain's CDR3 is CASSATGDTGNTIYF. As DNA, the CDR3 is TGTGCCAGCAGTGCCACAGGGGATACTGGAAACACCATATATTTT.